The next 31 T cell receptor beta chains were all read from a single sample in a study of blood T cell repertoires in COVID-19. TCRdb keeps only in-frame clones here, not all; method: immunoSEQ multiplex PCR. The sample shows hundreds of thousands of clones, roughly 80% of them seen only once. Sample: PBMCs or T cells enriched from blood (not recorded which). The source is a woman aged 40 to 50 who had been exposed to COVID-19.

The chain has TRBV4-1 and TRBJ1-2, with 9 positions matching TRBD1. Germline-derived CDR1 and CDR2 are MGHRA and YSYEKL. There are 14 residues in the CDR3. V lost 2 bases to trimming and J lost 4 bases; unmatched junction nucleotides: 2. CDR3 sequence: CASSQRGQGYGYTF. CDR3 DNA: TGCGCCAGCAGCCAACGGGGACAGGGCTATGGCTACACCTTC.

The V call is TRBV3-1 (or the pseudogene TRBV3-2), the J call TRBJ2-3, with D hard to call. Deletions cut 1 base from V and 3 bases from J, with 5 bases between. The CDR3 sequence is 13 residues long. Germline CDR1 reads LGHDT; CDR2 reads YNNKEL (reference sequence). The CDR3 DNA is TGTGCCAGCAGCCAAGCCCCGACAGATACGCAGTATTTT. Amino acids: CASSQAPTDTQYF.

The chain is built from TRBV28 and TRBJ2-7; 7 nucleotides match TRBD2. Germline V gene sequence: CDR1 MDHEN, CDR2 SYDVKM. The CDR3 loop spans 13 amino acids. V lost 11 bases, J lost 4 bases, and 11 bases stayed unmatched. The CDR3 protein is CALGRAGRYEQYF. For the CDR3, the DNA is TGTGCCTTGGGGAGAGCGGGGAGGTACGAGCAGTACTTC.

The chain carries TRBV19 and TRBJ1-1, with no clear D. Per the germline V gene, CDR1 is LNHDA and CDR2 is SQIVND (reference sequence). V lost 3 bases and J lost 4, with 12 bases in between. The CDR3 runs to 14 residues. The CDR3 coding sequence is TGTGCCAGTAGTATCGGCCCCACAGTCACTGAAGCTTTCTTT. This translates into CASSIGPTVTEAFF.

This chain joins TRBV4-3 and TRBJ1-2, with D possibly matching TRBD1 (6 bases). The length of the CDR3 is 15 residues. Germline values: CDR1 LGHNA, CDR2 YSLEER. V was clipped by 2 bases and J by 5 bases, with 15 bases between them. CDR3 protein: CASSQLGDRPYGYTF. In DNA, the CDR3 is TGCGCCAGCAGCCAACTCGGCGACAGGCCATATGGCTACACCTTC.

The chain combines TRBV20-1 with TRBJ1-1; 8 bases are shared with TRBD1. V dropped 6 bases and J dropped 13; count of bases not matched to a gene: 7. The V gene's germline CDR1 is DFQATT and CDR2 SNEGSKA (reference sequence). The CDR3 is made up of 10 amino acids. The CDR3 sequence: CSANDRGSFF. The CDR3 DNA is TGCAGTGCAAACGACAGGGGAAGTTTCTTT.

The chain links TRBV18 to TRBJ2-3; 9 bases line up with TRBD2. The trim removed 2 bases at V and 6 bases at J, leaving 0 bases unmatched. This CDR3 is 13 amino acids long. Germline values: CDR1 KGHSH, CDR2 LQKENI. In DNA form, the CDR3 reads TGTGCCAGCTCACCAGCGGGGGGGGATACGCAGTATTTT. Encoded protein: CASSPAGGDTQYF.

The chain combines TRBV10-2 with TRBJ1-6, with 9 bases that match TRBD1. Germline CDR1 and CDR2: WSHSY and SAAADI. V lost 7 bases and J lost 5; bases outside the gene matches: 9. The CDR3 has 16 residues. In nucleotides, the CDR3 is TGCGCCAGCATGCGAGGGAGGGACAGGGATAATTCACCCCTCCACTTT. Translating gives CASMRGRDRDNSPLHF.

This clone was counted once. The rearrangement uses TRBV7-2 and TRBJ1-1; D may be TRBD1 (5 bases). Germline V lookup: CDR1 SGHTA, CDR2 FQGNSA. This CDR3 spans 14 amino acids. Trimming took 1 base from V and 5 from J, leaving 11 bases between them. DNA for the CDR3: TGTGCCAGCAGCTTAGACCAGGGTTGGACTGAAGCTTTCTTT. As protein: CASSLDQGWTEAFF.

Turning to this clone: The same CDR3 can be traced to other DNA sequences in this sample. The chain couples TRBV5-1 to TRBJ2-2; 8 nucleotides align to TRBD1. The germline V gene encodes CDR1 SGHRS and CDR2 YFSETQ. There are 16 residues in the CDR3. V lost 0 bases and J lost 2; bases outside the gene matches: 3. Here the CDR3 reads CASSLAGTGNTGELFF. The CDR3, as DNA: TGCGCCAGCAGCTTGGCCGGGACAGGAAACACCGGGGAGCTGTTTTTT.

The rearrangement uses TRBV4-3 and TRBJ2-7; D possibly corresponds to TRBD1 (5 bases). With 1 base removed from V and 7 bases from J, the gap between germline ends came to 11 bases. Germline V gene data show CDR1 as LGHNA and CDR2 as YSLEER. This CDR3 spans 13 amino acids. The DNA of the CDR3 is TGCGCCAGCAGCCAAGTACAGGCCATGGAGCAGTACTTC. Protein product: CASSQVQAMEQYF.

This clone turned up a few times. Written as DNA, the CDR3 is TGTGCCAGCAGCCACGAACCTACAGGGGCAACTCTCTCCCGTGGCTACACCTTC. This translates into CASSHEPTGATLSRGYTF. The chain employs TRBV4-2 and TRBJ1-2, with 7 bases lining up with TRBD1. J gave up 7 bases and V 3 bases, and 20 bases lay outside the gene matches. CDR3 length: 18 residues. The germline gives CDR1 LGHNA, CDR2 YNFKEQ.

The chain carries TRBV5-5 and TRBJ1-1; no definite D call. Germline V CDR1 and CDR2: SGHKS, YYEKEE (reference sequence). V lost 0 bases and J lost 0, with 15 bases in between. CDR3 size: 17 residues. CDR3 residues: CASSLEAVKVMNTEAFF. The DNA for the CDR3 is TGTGCCAGCAGCTTGGAGGCGGTGAAGGTCATGAACACTGAAGCTTTCTTT.

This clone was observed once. This chain's CDR3 is CASTREPTGEAFF. The CDR3 region has the DNA TGTGCCAGTACCCGGGAGCCAACGGGTGAAGCTTTCTTT. The chain has TRBV19 and TRBJ1-1; D remains ambiguous. Germline V gene data show CDR1 as LNHDA and CDR2 as SQIVND (reference sequence). The CDR3 contains 13 residues. V was pared by 7 bases and J by 7 bases, with 16 bases between. Together with reference TRBV19 and TRBJ1-1, the CDR3 gives the full variable domain: DGGITQSPKYLFRKEGQNVTLSCEQNLNHDAMYWYRQDPGQGLRLIYYSQIVNDFQKGDIAEGYSVSREKKESFPLTVTSAQKNPTAFYLCASTREPTGEAFFGQGTRLTVV.

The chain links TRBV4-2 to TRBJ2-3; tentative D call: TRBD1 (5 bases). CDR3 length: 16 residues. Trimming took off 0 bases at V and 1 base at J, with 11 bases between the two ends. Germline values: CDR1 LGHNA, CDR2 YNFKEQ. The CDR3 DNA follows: TGTGCCAGCAGCCAAGATCCGACAGCCGGCACAGATACGCAGTATTTT. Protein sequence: CASSQDPTAGTDTQYF.

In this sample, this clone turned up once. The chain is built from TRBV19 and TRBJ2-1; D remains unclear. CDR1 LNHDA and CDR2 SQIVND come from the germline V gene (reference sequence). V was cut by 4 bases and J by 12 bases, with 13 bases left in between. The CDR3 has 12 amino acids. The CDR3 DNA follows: TGTGCCAGTAGTACCTCTTGGCGGAGGCAGTTCTTC. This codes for CASSTSWRRQFF.

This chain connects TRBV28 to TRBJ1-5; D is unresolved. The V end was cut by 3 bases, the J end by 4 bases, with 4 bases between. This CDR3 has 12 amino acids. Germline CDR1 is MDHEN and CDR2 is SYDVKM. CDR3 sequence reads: CASSFSNQPQHF. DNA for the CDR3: TGTGCCAGCAGTTTTAGTAATCAGCCCCAGCATTTT.

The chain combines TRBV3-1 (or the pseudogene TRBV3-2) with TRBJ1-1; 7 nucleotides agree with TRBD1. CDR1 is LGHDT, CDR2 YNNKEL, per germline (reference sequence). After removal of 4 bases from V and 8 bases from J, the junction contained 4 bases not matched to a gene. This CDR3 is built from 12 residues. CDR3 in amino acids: CASSPTGSEAFF. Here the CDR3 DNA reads TGTGCCAGCAGCCCGACAGGGTCGGAAGCTTTCTTT.

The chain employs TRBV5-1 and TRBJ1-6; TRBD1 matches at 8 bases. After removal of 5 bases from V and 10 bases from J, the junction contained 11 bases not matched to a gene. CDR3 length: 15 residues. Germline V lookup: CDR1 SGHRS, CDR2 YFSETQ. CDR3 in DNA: TGCGCCAGCAGTCAGGGGGCATCGGTGTTATCACCCCTCCACTTT. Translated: CASSQGASVLSPLHF.

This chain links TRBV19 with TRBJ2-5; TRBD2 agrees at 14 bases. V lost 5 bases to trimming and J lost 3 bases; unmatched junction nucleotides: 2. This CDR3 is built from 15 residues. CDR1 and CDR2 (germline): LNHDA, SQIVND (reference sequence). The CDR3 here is CASSRLAGGKETQYF. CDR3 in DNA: TGTGCCAGTAGTCGACTAGCGGGGGGGAAAGAGACCCAGTACTTC.

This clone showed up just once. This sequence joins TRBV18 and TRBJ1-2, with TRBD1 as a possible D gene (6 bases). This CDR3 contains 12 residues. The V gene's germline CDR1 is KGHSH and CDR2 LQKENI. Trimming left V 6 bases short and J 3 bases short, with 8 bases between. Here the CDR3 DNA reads TGTGCCAGCTCGTCAGGGGACTATGGCTACACCTTC. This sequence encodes CASSSGDYGYTF.

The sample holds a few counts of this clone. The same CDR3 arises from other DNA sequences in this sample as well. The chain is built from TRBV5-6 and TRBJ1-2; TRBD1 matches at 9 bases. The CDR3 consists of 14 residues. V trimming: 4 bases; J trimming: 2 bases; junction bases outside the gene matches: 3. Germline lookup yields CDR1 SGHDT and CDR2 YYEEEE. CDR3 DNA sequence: TGTGCCAGCAGCAGGGGACAGGGAAACTATGGCTACACCTTC. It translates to CASSRGQGNYGYTF.

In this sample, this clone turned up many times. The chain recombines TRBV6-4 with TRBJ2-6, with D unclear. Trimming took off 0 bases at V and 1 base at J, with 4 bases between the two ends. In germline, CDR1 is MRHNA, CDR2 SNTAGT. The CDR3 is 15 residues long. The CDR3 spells CASSDSTSGANVLTF. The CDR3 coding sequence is TGTGCCAGCAGTGACTCGACATCTGGGGCCAACGTCCTGACTTTC.

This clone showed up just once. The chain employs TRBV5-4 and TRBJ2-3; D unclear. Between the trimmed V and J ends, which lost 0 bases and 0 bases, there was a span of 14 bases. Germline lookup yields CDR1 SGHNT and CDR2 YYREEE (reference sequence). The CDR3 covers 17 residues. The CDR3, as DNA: TGTGCCAGCAGCTTGGATACCGTAGCTCTAAGCACAGATACGCAGTATTTT. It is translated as CASSLDTVALSTDTQYF.

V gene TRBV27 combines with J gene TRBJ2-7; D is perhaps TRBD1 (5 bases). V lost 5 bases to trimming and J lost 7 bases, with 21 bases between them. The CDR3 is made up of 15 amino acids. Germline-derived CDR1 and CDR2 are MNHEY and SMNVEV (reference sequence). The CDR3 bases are TGTGCCAGCAGTGGGGCCAGGGCCCTCTTTGAAGAGCAGTACTTC. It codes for CASSGARALFEEQYF.

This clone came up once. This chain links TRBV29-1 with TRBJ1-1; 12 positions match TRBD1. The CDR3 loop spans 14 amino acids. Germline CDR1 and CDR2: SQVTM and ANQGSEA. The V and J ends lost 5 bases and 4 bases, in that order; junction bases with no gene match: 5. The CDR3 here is CSVWDRGHGTEAFF. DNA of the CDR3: TGCAGCGTTTGGGACAGGGGGCATGGCACTGAAGCTTTCTTT.

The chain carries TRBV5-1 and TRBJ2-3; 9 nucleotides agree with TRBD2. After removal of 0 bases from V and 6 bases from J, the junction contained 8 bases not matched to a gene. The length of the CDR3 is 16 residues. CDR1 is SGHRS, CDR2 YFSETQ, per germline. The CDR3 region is CASSLGGGGAEDTQYF. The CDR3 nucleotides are TGCGCCAGCAGCTTGGGAGGCGGGGGGGCCGAGGATACGCAGTATTTT.

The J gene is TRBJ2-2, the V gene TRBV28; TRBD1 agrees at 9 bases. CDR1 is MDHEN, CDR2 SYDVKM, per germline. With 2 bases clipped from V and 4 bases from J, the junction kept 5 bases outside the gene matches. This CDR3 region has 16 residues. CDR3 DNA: TGTGCCAGCAGTTTAGGGACAGGGTGGGTCACCGGGGAGCTGTTTTTT. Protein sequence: CASSLGTGWVTGELFF.

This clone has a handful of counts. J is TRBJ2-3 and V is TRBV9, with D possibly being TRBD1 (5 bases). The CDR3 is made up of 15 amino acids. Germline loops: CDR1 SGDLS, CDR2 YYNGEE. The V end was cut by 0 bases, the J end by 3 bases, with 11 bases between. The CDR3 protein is CASSVEGARTDTQYF. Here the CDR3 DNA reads TGTGCCAGCAGCGTAGAAGGGGCTCGAACAGATACGCAGTATTTT. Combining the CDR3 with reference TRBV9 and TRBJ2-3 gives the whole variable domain DSGVTQTPKHLITATGQRVTLRCSPRSGDLSVYWYQQSLDQGLQFLIQYYNGEERAKGNILERFSAQQFPDLHSELNLSSLELGDSALYFCASSVEGARTDTQYFGPGTRLTVL.

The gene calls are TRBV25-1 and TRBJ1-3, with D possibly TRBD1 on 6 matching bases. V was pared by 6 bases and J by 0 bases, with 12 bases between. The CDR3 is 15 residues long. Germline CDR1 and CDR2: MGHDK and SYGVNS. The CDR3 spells CASSGQPASGNTIYF. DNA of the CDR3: TGTGCCAGCAGCGGACAGCCCGCCTCTGGAAACACCATATATTTT.

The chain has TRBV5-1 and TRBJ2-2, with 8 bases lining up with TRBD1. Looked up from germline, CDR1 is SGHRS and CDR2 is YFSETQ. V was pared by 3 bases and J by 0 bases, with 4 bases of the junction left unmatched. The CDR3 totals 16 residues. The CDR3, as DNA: TGCGCCAGCAGCTGGATGACAGGGGCGAACACCGGGGAGCTGTTTTTT. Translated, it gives CASSWMTGANTGELFF. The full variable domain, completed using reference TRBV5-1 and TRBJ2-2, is KAGVTQTPRYLIKTRGQQVTLSCSPISGHRSVSWYQQTPGQGLQFLFEYFSETQRNKGNFPGRFSGRQFSNSRSEMNVSTLELGDSALYLCASSWMTGANTGELFFGEGSRLTVL.